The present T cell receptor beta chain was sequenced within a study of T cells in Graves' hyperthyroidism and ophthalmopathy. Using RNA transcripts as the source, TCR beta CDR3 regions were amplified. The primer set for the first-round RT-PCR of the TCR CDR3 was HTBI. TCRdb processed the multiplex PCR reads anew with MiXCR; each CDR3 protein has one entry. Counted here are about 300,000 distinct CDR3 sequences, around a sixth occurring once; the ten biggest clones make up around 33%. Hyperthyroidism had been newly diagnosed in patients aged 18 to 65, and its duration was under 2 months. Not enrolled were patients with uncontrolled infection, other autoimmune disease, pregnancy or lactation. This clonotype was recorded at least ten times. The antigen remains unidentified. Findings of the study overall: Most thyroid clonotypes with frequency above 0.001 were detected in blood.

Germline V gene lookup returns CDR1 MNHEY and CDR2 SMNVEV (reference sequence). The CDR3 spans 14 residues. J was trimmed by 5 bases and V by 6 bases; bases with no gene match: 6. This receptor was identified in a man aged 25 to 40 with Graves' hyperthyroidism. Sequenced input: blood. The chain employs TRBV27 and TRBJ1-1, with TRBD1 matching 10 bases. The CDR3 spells CASSPDRGSTEAFF. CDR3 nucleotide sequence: TGTGCCAGCAGCCCGGACAGGGGGTCGACTGAAGCTTTCTTT.